These T cell receptor beta chains were read from a single sample in a study of cytomegalovirus exposure and HLA in healthy donors. Clones were read by immunoSEQ multiplex PCR, and TCRdb kept only the in-frame ones, dropping some. This sample's clone table lists over 100,000 clones. Sequenced material: PBMCs. The receptor set was obtained from a young man in good health and CMV-seronegative. CDR3s include the opening cysteine and the closing phenylalanine or tryptophan. D genes are given only for firm matches.

V	J	D	DNA	CDR3
TRBV11-2	TRBJ2-5	.	TGTGCCAGCAGCCGATCGCGGACTAATCACCAAGAGACCCAGTACTTC	CASSRSRTNHQETQYF
TRBV5-6	TRBJ2-4	TRBD2	TGTGCCAGCCTGCCGGCGGCGGGGGGTGGAAACATTCAGTACTTC	CASLPAAGGGNIQYF
TRBV5-4	TRBJ2-1	.	TGTGCCAGCAGCTTGTCAGGCTACAATGAGCAGTTCTTC	CASSLSGYNEQFF
TRBV5-6	TRBJ1-1	TRBD1	TGTGCCAGCAGCCCACCCCGAGGGACAGGGGGCGTCCCTGAAGCTTTCTTT	CASSPPRGTGGVPEAFF
TRBV20-1	TRBJ2-7	TRBD2	TGCAGTGCTAGTTTCCGGGGGGGACAGTACTTC	CSASFRGGQYF
TRBV2	TRBJ2-7	TRBD1	TGTGCCAGCAGGAAGGACAGGGGGTCCCACGAGCAGTACTTC	CASRKDRGSHEQYF
TRBV5-1	TRBJ2-7	.	TGCGCCAGCAGCTTGGAGCACAGGGACGAGCAGTACTTC	CASSLEHRDEQYF
TRBV25-1	TRBJ1-2	TRBD1	TGTGCCAGCAGTGATCCGTTGGGGACAGGCTATGGCTACACCTTC	CASSDPLGTGYGYTF
TRBV18	TRBJ2-2	.	TGTGCCAGCTCACCCTTGGCTGCCGGGGAGCTGTTTTTT	CASSPLAAGELFF
TRBV7-2	TRBJ1-5	.	TGTGCCAGCGGGCAAGGGCCAGGGGATATTTTCGATTACAATCAGCCCCAGCATTTT	CASGQGPGDIFDYNQPQHF
TRBV5-1	TRBJ1-5	TRBD1	TGCGCCAGCAGCTCCACAGGGGAAAGCAATCAGCCCCAGCATTTT	CASSSTGESNQPQHF
TRBV6-6	TRBJ1-2	TRBD1	TGTGCCAGCAGGTCTTGGGACAGTTATGGCTACACCTTC	CASRSWDSYGYTF
TRBV4-2	TRBJ1-5	.	TGTGCCAGCAGCCAAGATCTCAGAAGCAATCAGCCCCAGCATTTT	CASSQDLRSNQPQHF
TRBV27	TRBJ2-3	.	TGTGCCAGCAGTTTTTACCTTCCTCTCCAGGGCACCAGGCAGTATTTT	CASSFYLPLQGTRQYF
TRBV4-1	TRBJ1-1	.	TGCGCCAGCAGCCAAGGAAAAGGGGGGGCTACCGCTGAAGCTTTCTTT	CASSQGKGGATAEAFF
TRBV5-4	TRBJ2-7	TRBD2	TGTGCCAGCAGCTCCTATAGCGGGGGGCCCCTCGAGCAGTACTTC	CASSSYSGGPLEQYF
TRBV13	TRBJ1-1	TRBD1	TGTGCCAGCAGCTTAGGGTCCCTAAAGACAGGGACGTATACTGAAGCTTTCTTT	CASSLGSLKTGTYTEAFF
TRBV28	TRBJ2-3	TRBD2	TGTGCCAGCCGAACTAGCGGTAGCACAGATACGCAGTATTTT	CASRTSGSTDTQYF
TRBV5-6	TRBJ2-7	.	TGTGCCAGCAGCCCCCTTTTTGGGGGGGCGACGGGAGAGCAGTACTTC	CASSPLFGGATGEQYF
TRBV25-1	TRBJ1-2	.	TGTGCCAGCAGTGAATACCGGACAGACGAGTATGGCTACACCTTC	CASSEYRTDEYGYTF
TRBV5-1	TRBJ2-3	.	TGCGCCAGCAGCCCCGGAGAGGCTGGCACAGATACGCAGTATTTT	CASSPGEAGTDTQYF
TRBV5-5	TRBJ1-1	.	TGTGCCAGCAGCTTCTCAGGGCCGGAGACTGAAGCTTTCTTT	CASSFSGPETEAFF
TRBV4-2	TRBJ1-1	.	TGTGCCAGCAGCCGCCAGGCAGGCATGAACACTGAAGCTTTCTTT	CASSRQAGMNTEAFF
TRBV19	TRBJ1-3	.	TGTGCCAGTAGTATATGGGCCAGCTCTGGAAACACCATATATTTT	CASSIWASSGNTIYF